Below, one T cell receptor (beta chain) is given with its context. Its antigen is still unknown. Assay: immunoSEQ multiplex PCR; the TCRdb copy retains only in-frame clones and omits some. The sample has roughly 89,000 clones, 92% seen once; the top ten hold around 0.17%. These data are taken from a study of graft-versus-host responses after intestinal transplantation. This CDR3 has 15 amino acids. The trim removed 3 bases at V and 0 bases at J, leaving 0 bases unmatched. The V gene's germline CDR1 is SGHVS and CDR2 FQNEAQ. Sequencing was performed on unstimulated CD4+ T cells sorted from spleen or lymph node cells, taken before intestinal transplant. This TCR came from a human donor who received an intestinal transplant. This sequence joins TRBV7-8 and TRBJ2-7, with TRBD2 identical over 12 bases. DNA of the CDR3: TGTGCCAGCAGCTTGACTAGCGGGAGCTCCTACGAGCAGTACTTC. Translated, it gives CASSLTSGSSYEQYF.